Shown below are 29 T cell receptor beta chains from a single sample sequenced in a study of blood T cell repertoires in COVID-19 (dated by TCRdb to between 2020 and 2021). Library construction relied on the immunoSEQ multiplex PCR assay. TCRdb stores this immuneACCESS table with in-frame sequences only. Part of the clones is absent; in the studies checked, under half of the shortfall reflects unresolved V genes, and no reason is known for the rest. Here the sample has about 210,000 clones; roughly 90% occur a single time. The ten largest make up about a tenth of the sample. Material for sequencing was PBMCs or T cells enriched from blood (not recorded which). All receptors come from a man younger than 35 with acute COVID-19.

The chain combines TRBV7-2 with TRBJ1-4, with D hard to call. V dropped 2 bases and J dropped 6 bases, with 4 bases sitting between them. This CDR3 is built from 12 residues. The germline CDR1 and CDR2 sequences are SGHTA and FQGNSA. The CDR3 DNA sequence: TGTGCCAGCAGCTTATCGGATGAAAAACTGTTTTTT. Its translation: CASSLSDEKLFF.

The rearrangement uses TRBV29-1 and TRBJ2-7; 10 positions match TRBD2. CDR1 SQVTM and CDR2 ANQGSEA come from the germline V gene. CDR3 size: 15 residues. V was clipped by 3 bases and J by 4 bases; unmatched bases: 9. CDR3 loop: CSVEGSGRAGYEQYF. The CDR3 DNA follows: TGCAGCGTTGAGGGCAGCGGGAGGGCCGGGTACGAGCAGTACTTC.

The chain carries TRBV15 and TRBJ2-1; 9 nucleotides line up with TRBD2. The CDR3 totals 20 residues. Unmatched junction bases numbered 12, after V lost 0 bases and J lost 0 bases. The V gene's germline CDR1 is LNHNV and CDR2 YYDKDF (reference sequence). This chain's CDR3 is CATSRDADMGSGSSYNEQFF. CDR3 bases: TGTGCCACCAGCAGAGATGCCGATATGGGTAGCGGGAGCTCCTACAATGAGCAGTTCTTC.

The CDR3 region has the DNA TGTGCCAGCACCCTAGCGGGCCAGCCTTACGAGCAGTACTTC. Amino acid sequence: CASTLAGQPYEQYF. The rearrangement uses TRBV11-2 and TRBJ2-7, with 8 positions matching TRBD2. J lost 4 bases, V lost 7 bases, and 9 bases had no gene match. There are 14 residues in the CDR3. Germline V CDR1 and CDR2: SGHAT, FQNNGV.

This chain uses TRBV14 with TRBJ2-1; 7 nucleotides line up with TRBD2. There are 15 residues in the CDR3. Germline V gene sequence: CDR1 SGHDN, CDR2 FVKESK. V dropped 3 bases and J dropped 9; count of bases not matched to a gene: 11. This chain's CDR3 is CASSHVGGHPSEQFF. CDR3 DNA sequence: TGTGCCAGCAGCCACGTGGGAGGGCACCCCAGTGAGCAGTTCTTC.

The J gene is TRBJ1-5, the V gene TRBV27; 7 nucleotides match TRBD1. Losses at the gene ends were 6 bases for V and 1 base for J; bases not matched to a gene: 3. Per germline, CDR1 MNHEY and CDR2 SMNVEV (reference sequence). The CDR3 is made up of 14 amino acids. CDR3 sequence: CASSLTGSNQPQHF. The CDR3 DNA follows: TGTGCCAGCAGCCTGACAGGGAGCAATCAGCCCCAGCATTTT.

This chain uses TRBV7-9 with TRBJ2-3; 8 bases are shared with TRBD2. V was pared by 2 bases and J by 3 bases, with 4 bases of the junction left unmatched. This CDR3 is 15 amino acids long. Germline values: CDR1 SEHNR, CDR2 FQNEAQ (reference sequence). The CDR3 DNA follows: TGTGCCAGCAGCTTAACTAGCGGTATGACAGATACGCAGTATTTT. As protein: CASSLTSGMTDTQYF.

Only one count was recorded for this clone. The chain couples TRBV7-2 to TRBJ2-7, with 7 bases aligning to TRBD2. The CDR3 has 14 amino acids. After removal of 5 bases from V and 2 bases from J, the junction contained 6 bases not matched to a gene. Germline CDR1 and CDR2: SGHTA and FQGNSA. The CDR3, as DNA: TGTGCCAGCAGCGCGGGACTACGCCCCTACGAGCAGTACTTC. It translates to CASSAGLRPYEQYF.

The gene calls are TRBV11-3 and TRBJ1-1; unclear D gene. V was cut by 3 bases and J by 4 bases, with 9 bases left in between. This CDR3 is built from 13 residues. Germline values: CDR1 SGHNT, CDR2 YENEEA. Here the CDR3 reads CASSFRGLTEAFF. The CDR3 DNA reads TGTGCCAGCAGCTTTAGAGGACTCACTGAAGCTTTCTTT.

V gene TRBV5-1 combines with J gene TRBJ1-6; D is unresolved. V was clipped by 0 bases and J by 9 bases, with 10 bases between them. Germline-derived CDR1 and CDR2 are SGHRS and YFSETQ. CDR3 length: 14 amino acids. The CDR3 bases are TGCGCCAGCAGCTTGGTGGAGCCCGGTTCACCCCTCCACTTT. Protein: CASSLVEPGSPLHF.

This clone came up once. The chain is built from TRBV9 and TRBJ2-7; D remains ambiguous. Deletions cut 0 bases from V and 3 bases from J, with 13 bases between. CDR3 length: 15 amino acids. Germline V gene sequence: CDR1 SGDLS, CDR2 YYNGEE. CDR3 coding DNA: TGTGCCAGCAGCGTAGGGAGCAATATTGGCTACGAGCAGTACTTC. Translating gives CASSVGSNIGYEQYF.

The V gene is TRBV27, the J gene TRBJ2-1; 10 bases line up with TRBD2. The CDR3 covers 17 residues. The V and J ends lost 5 bases and 2 bases, in that order; junction bases with no gene match: 9. Germline values: CDR1 MNHEY, CDR2 SMNVEV (reference sequence). The CDR3 is CASSALGLAEPYNEQFF. DNA for the CDR3: TGTGCCAGCAGTGCTCTCGGACTAGCGGAACCCTACAATGAGCAGTTCTTC.

V is TRBV10-3 and J is TRBJ1-1; D may be TRBD1 (5 bases). The CDR3 runs 15 residues. CDR1 ENHRY and CDR2 SYGVKD come from the germline V gene. V shed 4 bases and J shed 0 bases, with 12 bases lying between them. The CDR3 is CAISGKQDLNTEAFF. The CDR3 coding sequence is TGTGCCATCAGTGGAAAACAGGACCTGAACACTGAAGCTTTCTTT.

The chain links TRBV5-6 to TRBJ2-3; TRBD2 is a possible D gene (5 bases). Germline V lookup: CDR1 SGHDT, CDR2 YYEEEE. V lost 6 bases, J lost 6 bases, and 17 bases lay in between. CDR3 size: 14 residues. In DNA, the CDR3 is TGTGCCAGCACCCTAACGGCCCTAGCTGATACGCAGTATTTT. This sequence encodes CASTLTALADTQYF. The full variable domain, its missing parts supplied by reference TRBV5-6 and TRBJ2-3, is DAGVTQSPTHLIKTRGQQVTLRCSPKSGHDTVSWYQQALGQGPQFIFQYYEEEERQRGNFPDRFSGHQFPNYSSELNVNALLLGDSALYLCASTLTALADTQYFGPGTRLTVL.

The J gene is TRBJ1-3, the V gene TRBV30; D ambiguous. Germline loops: CDR1 GTSNPN, CDR2 SVGIG (reference sequence). The V end was cut by 3 bases, the J end by 2 bases, with 8 bases between. CDR3 length equals 13 residues. The CDR3 region has the DNA TGTGCCTGGAGGTACTTTACTGGAAACACCATATATTTT. This sequence encodes CAWRYFTGNTIYF.

This clone appeared once. J is TRBJ2-6 and V is TRBV19, with D possibly matching TRBD2 (5 bases). The CDR3 consists of 15 residues. Per germline, CDR1 LNHDA and CDR2 SQIVND (reference sequence). The V end lost 7 bases, the J end lost 1 base, and 11 bases lay between the germline ends. The CDR3 sequence is CASTLRASGANVLTF. Here the CDR3 DNA reads TGTGCCAGTACTCTGCGGGCTTCTGGGGCCAACGTCCTGACTTTC.

The chain is built from TRBV7-8 and TRBJ1-3, with unresolved D. CDR3 size: 14 residues. Trimming pared 5 bases from V and 0 bases from J, leaving 8 bases between. CDR1 is SGHVS and CDR2 is FQNEAQ in the germline V gene. The CDR3 sequence: CASSPSPSGNTIYF. CDR3 bases: TGTGCCAGCAGCCCATCCCCCTCTGGAAACACCATATATTTT.

The rearrangement uses TRBV28 and TRBJ2-6; D might be TRBD2 (7 bases). Germline V gene lookup returns CDR1 MDHEN and CDR2 SYDVKM. The CDR3 is 16 amino acids. V lost 8 bases and J lost 3, with 17 bases in between. The CDR3 nucleotides read TGTGCCAGCCGTCTGGAGGGGGGGAGTGGGGCCAACGTCCTGACTTTC. Protein: CASRLEGGSGANVLTF.

This chain connects TRBV9 to TRBJ2-3; unclear D gene. From germline, CDR1 is SGDLS and CDR2 YYNGEE. Trimming pared 2 bases from V and 0 bases from J, leaving 10 bases between. This CDR3 has 15 amino acids. The chain's CDR3 is CASSVSVVSTDTQYF. CDR3 DNA sequence: TGTGCCAGCAGCGTTAGTGTGGTTAGCACAGATACGCAGTATTTT.

This clone has only one observation. The J gene is TRBJ2-7, the V gene TRBV28, with TRBD2 as a possible D gene (5 bases). In germline, CDR1 is MDHEN, CDR2 SYDVKM. The V end lost 3 bases, the J end lost 4 bases, and 10 bases lay between the germline ends. The CDR3 spans 13 residues. The CDR3 sequence is CASSFLEGYEQYF. The CDR3 DNA follows: TGTGCCAGCAGTTTCCTCGAGGGTTACGAGCAGTACTTC.

The CDR3 sequence is CASSKDRAGTEAFF. The CDR3 nucleotides read TGTGCCAGTAGTAAAGACAGGGCGGGGACTGAAGCTTTCTTT. V and J are TRBV19 and TRBJ1-1, with TRBD1 identical over 7 bases. This CDR3 spans 14 amino acids. From germline, CDR1 is LNHDA and CDR2 SQIVND (reference sequence). Trimming removed 4 bases from V and 5 bases from J; junction bases left unmatched: 7.

This clone was observed once. The chain employs TRBV7-2 and TRBJ2-7; perhaps TRBD1 as D (6 bases). Germline-derived CDR1 and CDR2 are SGHTA and FQGNSA. With 1 base removed from V and 3 bases from J, the gap between germline ends came to 13 bases. The CDR3 is 15 amino acids. CDR3 region: CASSLDPGVYYEQYF. The CDR3 DNA sequence: TGTGCCAGCAGCTTAGATCCAGGGGTGTACTACGAGCAGTACTTC.

The chain couples TRBV5-6 to TRBJ2-2, with 8 bases identical to TRBD1. V lost 4 bases and J lost 3; bases outside the gene matches: 8. Per germline, CDR1 SGHDT and CDR2 YYEEEE. The length of the CDR3 is 16 residues. DNA for the CDR3: TGTGCCAGCAGCCGCGGGACAGGCTCGGACACCGGGGAGCTGTTTTTT. It specifies CASSRGTGSDTGELFF.

The rearrangement links TRBV28 to TRBJ1-5; D is undetermined. V lost 9 bases and J lost 4, with 10 bases in between. Looked up from germline, CDR1 is MDHEN and CDR2 is SYDVKM. The CDR3 is made up of 12 amino acids. CDR3 residues: CASYSGNQPQHF. For the CDR3, the DNA is TGTGCCAGTTACTCTGGTAATCAGCCCCAGCATTTT. The variable domain in full, with the rest retrieved from reference TRBV28 and TRBJ1-5, is DVKVTQSSRYLVKRTGEKVFLECVQDMDHENMFWYRQDPGLGLRLIYFSYDVKMKEKGDIPEGYSVSREKKERFSLILESASTNQTSMYLCASYSGNQPQHFGDGTRLSIL.

The rearrangement joins TRBV19 to TRBJ2-1; 8 bases line up with TRBD2. V shed 0 bases, J shed 4 bases, and the junction held 5 bases outside the gene matches. Germline V gives CDR1 LNHDA, CDR2 SQIVND (reference sequence). This CDR3 contains 16 residues. The CDR3 DNA reads as TGTGCCAGTAGTATAGAGAGCGGGAGAGGGTACAATGAGCAGTTCTTC. Translated, it gives CASSIESGRGYNEQFF.

The chain couples TRBV7-2 to TRBJ1-6; a weak D match, TRBD1 (6 bases). Between the trimmed V and J ends, which lost 1 base and 0 bases, there was a span of 13 bases. This CDR3 is 18 amino acids long. The germline V gene has CDR1 SGHTA and CDR2 FQGNSA. The CDR3 sequence is CASSLGGWGRSYNSPLHF. The CDR3 nucleotides are TGTGCCAGCAGCTTAGGTGGATGGGGGCGCTCCTATAATTCACCCCTCCACTTT. Drawing the rest from reference TRBV7-2 and TRBJ1-6, the complete variable domain is GAGVSQSPSNKVTEKGKDVELRCDPISGHTALYWYRQSLGQGLEFLIYFQGNSAPDKSGLPSDRFSAERTGGSVSTLTIQRTQQEDSAVYLCASSLGGWGRSYNSPLHFGNGTRLTVT.

The chain uses TRBV7-2 and TRBJ2-2, with TRBD1 as a possible D gene (6 bases). Germline CDR1 SGHTA, CDR2 FQGNSA. The CDR3 extends over 13 amino acids. V lost 4 bases to trimming and J lost 7 bases, with 10 bases between them. The CDR3, as DNA: TGTGCCAGCAGCTCCCAGGGGTACGGGGAGCTGTTTTTT. It encodes CASSSQGYGELFF.

The chain employs TRBV6-5 and TRBJ1-2, with 9 bases aligning to TRBD1. The CDR3 consists of 14 residues. Germline lookup yields CDR1 MNHEY and CDR2 SVGAGI. The J segment lost 4 bases and the V segment lost 5 bases, leaving 5 bases of the junction unmatched. CDR3 in DNA: TGTGCCAGCAGTCCGACAGGGGGTACCTATGGCTACACCTTC. Translation: CASSPTGGTYGYTF.

CDR3 nucleotide sequence: TGTGCCAGCAGTCCCGGTGGTGGGAGTATTGCAACTAATGAAAAACTGTTTTTT. Its translation is CASSPGGGSIATNEKLFF. V usage is TRBV28 and J usage is TRBJ1-4; the D is unclear. CDR1 and CDR2 (germline): MDHEN, SYDVKM. CDR3 length: 18 residues. V was trimmed by 5 bases and J by 0 bases, leaving 19 bases between them.